This section outlines one T cell receptor beta chain sequence together with its context. This specimen belongs to a study of blood T cell repertoires in COVID-19. Study at large: COVID-19 samples collected from the United States, Italy and Spain covered acute and convalescent phases. Sources were T cells, B-cell-depleted T cells, or PBMCs; the material itself was cDNA or gDNA.

Authors' methods: Scientists estimated how many nucleated cells there were by amplifying reference gene primers. TCRdb's copy holds only in-frame clones and misses some; the assay was immunoSEQ multiplex PCR. That table furnishes V, J and clone size, whereas the DNA furnished D and trimming. The sample includes tens of thousands of clones, around nine tenths of them seen just once. The receptor was derived from a man in his fifties with active COVID-19. Sequenced: peripheral blood.

CDR3 sequence: CASSAQGAFSGYTF. CDR3 coding DNA: TGTGCCAGCAGCGCCCAGGGGGCTTTCAGTGGCTACACCTTC. This chain links TRBV9 with TRBJ1-2; 8 nucleotides align to TRBD1. V lost 3 bases to trimming and J lost 7 bases; unmatched junction nucleotides: 8. Germline V gene lookup returns CDR1 SGDLS and CDR2 YYNGEE. The CDR3 has 14 residues.